Each of the 25 T cell receptor beta chains below was sequenced from the same sample in a study of radiotherapy plus CTLA-4 blockade in lung cancer. Some clones are missing from TCRdb's copy, which holds only in-frame ones; the method was immunoSEQ multiplex PCR. The sample has about 68,000 clones, 79% seen once. The specimen comprised peripheral blood, sampled from a patient treated with radiotherapy plus ipilimumab. Receptors originate from a human donor with non-small cell lung cancer who had a complete response to radiotherapy plus ipilimumab.

J is TRBJ2-7 and V is TRBV18; D remains unclear. Germline V lookup: CDR1 KGHSH, CDR2 LQKENI. The CDR3 consists of 13 residues. The V end was cut by 2 bases, the J end by 3 bases, with 8 bases between. This CDR3 reads CASSPEAGYEQYV. The CDR3 nucleotides are TGTGCCAGCTCACCAGAAGCAGGCTACGAGCAGTACGTC.

The chain uses TRBV5-1 and TRBJ1-1, with a possible D match to TRBD1 (5 bases). Germline-derived CDR1 and CDR2 are SGHRS and YFSETQ. The CDR3 totals 14 residues. V was trimmed by 5 bases and J by 8 bases, leaving 19 bases between them. CDR3 in amino acids: CASRMGGGTREAFF. The CDR3 nucleotides are TGCGCCAGCAGAATGGGGGGAGGGACGAGAGAAGCTTTCTTT.

This clone appeared once. This chain joins TRBV2 and TRBJ2-3; D is possibly TRBD1 (6 bases). Germline values: CDR1 SNHLY, CDR2 FYNNEI. CDR3 length: 14 amino acids. Between the trimmed V and J ends, which lost 7 bases and 2 bases, there was a span of 13 bases. CDR3 residues: CASKSQGNTDTQYF. The CDR3, as DNA: TGTGCCAGCAAATCACAGGGCAACACAGATACGCAGTATTTT.

V and J are TRBV11-1 and TRBJ2-1; 7 positions agree with TRBD2. Per germline, CDR1 SGHAT and CDR2 FQDESV (reference sequence). The length of the CDR3 is 17 residues. Germline trimming cut 1 base from V and 4 bases from J; bases unmatched to any gene: 10. The CDR3 sequence: CASSLGGPGGFYNEQFF. The CDR3, as DNA: TGTGCCAGCAGCTTAGGGGGACCGGGAGGATTTTACAATGAGCAGTTCTTC.

CDR3: CASSTGTPASQETQYF. In nucleotides, the CDR3 is TGTGCCAGCTCAACTGGGACTCCTGCTAGCCAAGAGACCCAGTACTTC. The chain has TRBV18 and TRBJ2-5; TRBD2 is a possible D gene (6 bases). CDR1 and CDR2 (germline): KGHSH, LQKENI. The CDR3 length is 16 residues. The V end was cut by 5 bases, the J end by 1 base, with 17 bases between.

This clone was seen a handful of times. This chain connects TRBV9 to TRBJ2-1; a possible D gene is TRBD2 (5 bases). CDR1 is SGDLS and CDR2 is YYNGEE in the germline V gene. Trimming shortened V by 6 bases and J by 3 bases, and 16 bases separated the two germline ends. This CDR3 contains 15 residues. CDR3 in DNA: TGTGCCAGCAACGCACTAGGAGGCCTCTACAATGAGCAGTTCTTC. Its protein is CASNALGGLYNEQFF.

V gene TRBV2 combines with J gene TRBJ1-6, with D possibly TRBD1 on 5 matching bases. The CDR3 length is 13 residues. Germline CDR1 and CDR2: SNHLY and FYNNEI. The V end was cut by 3 bases, the J end by 11 bases, with 11 bases between. The CDR3 DNA reads TGTGCCAGCAGTGATCAGGGTGCGGCACCCCTCCACTTT. This gives the protein CASSDQGAAPLHF. Combining the CDR3 with reference TRBV2 and TRBJ1-6 gives the whole variable domain EPEVTQTPSHQVTQMGQEVILRCVPISNHLYFYWYRQILGQKVEFLVSFYNNEISEKSEIFDDQFSVERPDGSNFTLKIRSTKLEDSAMYFCASSDQGAAPLHFGNGTRLTVT.

This chain uses TRBV7-9 with TRBJ2-3; TRBD1 or TRBD2 may be the D gene (5 bases each). V lost 5 bases, J lost 4 bases, and 16 bases lay in between. The CDR3 is made up of 15 amino acids. The germline V gene has CDR1 SEHNR and CDR2 FQNEAQ (reference sequence). Written as DNA, the CDR3 is TGTGCCAGCAGCCTCTCGGGGCCGGGTGCAGATACGCAGTATTTT. Translating gives CASSLSGPGADTQYF.

The chain links TRBV7-9 to TRBJ2-1; D is undetermined. The germline gives CDR1 SEHNR, CDR2 FQNEAQ (reference sequence). The V and J ends lost 0 bases and 2 bases respectively, with 8 bases between them. The CDR3 is 15 amino acids. This CDR3 is CASSLAARPYNEQFF. In DNA form, the CDR3 reads TGTGCCAGCAGCTTAGCGGCAAGGCCCTACAATGAGCAGTTCTTC.

This chain uses TRBV5-1 with TRBJ1-4; weak D call: TRBD1 (5 bases). The CDR3 contains 14 residues. With 8 bases removed from V and 5 bases from J, the gap between germline ends came to 16 bases. CDR1 and CDR2 (germline): SGHRS, YFSETQ. CDR3 sequence reads: CASTTGRGNEKLFF. The CDR3 DNA reads TGCGCCAGTACAACGGGACGAGGGAATGAAAAACTGTTTTTT.

The CDR3 sequence is CAWRPMSVGNTIYF. DNA for the CDR3: TGTGCCTGGAGGCCAATGTCAGTCGGAAACACCATATATTTT. V is TRBV30 and J is TRBJ1-3; no clear D gene. Germline V gene sequence: CDR1 GTSNPN, CDR2 SVGIG (reference sequence). The CDR3 runs to 14 residues. Trimming cost V 3 bases and J 4 bases, with 13 bases left between them.

The V and J genes are TRBV25-1 and TRBJ2-2; 7 bases are shared with TRBD1. Per germline, CDR1 MGHDK and CDR2 SYGVNS. V trimming: 8 bases; J trimming: 4 bases; junction bases outside the gene matches: 7. The CDR3 spans 14 residues. The CDR3: CASGNRGSTGELFF. CDR3 nucleotides: TGTGCCAGCGGAAACAGGGGCAGCACCGGGGAGCTGTTTTTT.

The rearrangement joins TRBV5-1 to TRBJ1-2; 9 nucleotides agree with TRBD1. Germline-derived CDR1 and CDR2 are SGHRS and YFSETQ. V gave up 5 bases and J gave up 4 bases; unmatched junction bases: 12. The CDR3 runs to 16 residues. CDR3 DNA sequence: TGCGCCAGCAGTCCCGGGACAGGGCTCCCTGGCTATGGCTACACCTTC. Protein product: CASSPGTGLPGYGYTF.

This rearrangement joins TRBV7-9 to TRBJ2-7; D is possibly TRBD1 (6 bases). The germline V gene has CDR1 SEHNR and CDR2 FQNEAQ (reference sequence). V dropped 5 bases and J dropped 7 bases, with 15 bases sitting between them. This CDR3 comprises 13 residues. CDR3 DNA sequence: TGTGCCAGCAGCCTGGGGGCCGGTCGAGAGCAGTACGTC. As protein: CASSLGAGREQYV.

This clone was counted only a few times. V gene TRBV19 combines with J gene TRBJ1-6; D not resolved. Per germline, CDR1 LNHDA and CDR2 SQIVND (reference sequence). CDR3 length equals 12 residues. Trimming took 5 bases from V and 7 from J, leaving 6 bases between them. The CDR3 here is CASSPPNSPLHF. CDR3 in DNA: TGTGCCAGTAGTCCCCCGAATTCACCCCTCCACTTT. Looking up the rest from reference TRBV19 and TRBJ1-6 gives the full variable domain: DGGITQSPKYLFRKEGQNVTLSCEQNLNHDAMYWYRQDPGQGLRLIYYSQIVNDFQKGDIAEGYSVSREKKESFPLTVTSAQKNPTAFYLCASSPPNSPLHFGNGTRLTVT.

This clone was seen once. Germline is not matched at one junction end, which may reflect a read error. The gene calls are TRBV4-2 and TRBJ1-2; D is perhaps TRBD1 (5 bases). This CDR3 has 14 residues. The germline gives CDR1 LGHNA, CDR2 YNFKEQ. The CDR3 loop is CGSSQEKGAEGYTF. Here the CDR3 DNA reads TGTGGCAGCAGCCAAGAGAAAGGGGCGGAGGGCTACACCTTC.

The rearrangement links TRBV9 to TRBJ1-2, with 8 bases lining up with TRBD1. Germline loops: CDR1 SGDLS, CDR2 YYNGEE. Trimming at V came to 7 bases and at J to 2 bases, leaving 10 bases not matched to a gene. The CDR3 runs 15 residues. The CDR3 loop is CASAGTGLVNYGYTF. Written as DNA, the CDR3 is TGTGCCAGCGCCGGGACAGGCCTTGTGAACTATGGCTACACCTTC.

The gene calls are TRBV2 and TRBJ2-3; no clear D. Germline CDR1 is SNHLY and CDR2 is FYNNEI. Deletions cut 3 bases from V and 3 bases from J, with 13 bases between. The CDR3 runs to 15 residues. The CDR3 coding sequence is TGTGCCAGCAGTGATATTTCCTTGGGGACAGATACGCAGTATTTT. As protein: CASSDISLGTDTQYF.

This chain joins TRBV6-1 and TRBJ2-5; no reliable D call. The germline V and J ends were trimmed by 1 base and 4 bases, with 4 bases remaining between them. Germline V gene lookup returns CDR1 MNHNS and CDR2 SASEGT. The CDR3 totals 12 residues. The DNA for the CDR3 is TGTGCCAGCAGTGAAGGGAGAGAGACCCAGTACTTC. This gives the protein CASSEGRETQYF.

The chain joins TRBV10-3 to TRBJ1-4; no reliable D call. V lost 6 bases to trimming and J lost 3 bases, with 14 bases between them. Germline V gene data show CDR1 as ENHRY and CDR2 as SYGVKD. The CDR3 totals 15 residues. The CDR3 here is CAIRPSVEANEKLFF. CDR3 coding DNA: TGTGCCATCAGGCCTTCAGTGGAGGCTAATGAAAAACTGTTTTTT.

This clone was counted only a few times. V is TRBV6-5 and J is TRBJ2-1, with TRBD2 identical over 9 bases. Germline CDR1 is MNHEY and CDR2 is SVGAGI. This CDR3 is built from 16 residues. With V trimmed by 4 bases and J by 6 bases, 10 bases remained unmatched. The CDR3 nucleotides are TGTGCCAGCAGTTCGCCAGGCGGGAGGGCTGGCAATGAGCAGTTCTTC. Its translation is CASSSPGGRAGNEQFF.

This rearrangement joins TRBV21-1 to TRBJ2-1; no DNA check was done on the table's D call, TRBD2. TRBV21-1 is given as a pseudogene. The CDR3 has 17 amino acids. CDR3 sequence (DNA): TGTGCCAGCAGCAACCCAGAGGGCGGGAGGTTCTACAATGAGCAGTTCTTC. It is translated as CASSNPEGGRFYNEQFF.

This clone was recorded a few times. The chain links TRBV7-9 to TRBJ1-3; tentative D call: TRBD1 (6 bases). Trimming cost V 6 bases and J 4 bases, with 13 bases left between them. The V gene's germline CDR1 is SEHNR and CDR2 FQNEAQ (reference sequence). This CDR3 has 14 amino acids. The CDR3 protein is CASSSTGRGNTIYF. The CDR3, as DNA: TGTGCCAGCAGTTCGACAGGTCGCGGAAACACCATATATTTT.

This clone has a handful of counts. The chain is built from TRBV7-8 and TRBJ2-1; D uncertain. The CDR3 runs to 12 residues. The germline CDR1 and CDR2 sequences are SGHVS and FQNEAQ. V lost 1 base and J lost 9, with 7 bases in between. CDR3 DNA sequence: TGTGCCAGCAGCTTAGGTCTGATTGAGCAGTTCTTC. This sequence encodes CASSLGLIEQFF.

This sequence joins TRBV29-1 and TRBJ2-7, with 8 bases matching TRBD1. J gave up 2 bases and V 0 bases, and 9 bases lay outside the gene matches. This CDR3 spans 16 amino acids. CDR1 is SQVTM, CDR2 ANQGSEA, per germline. The CDR3 DNA is TGCAGCGTTGAAGACCAGGACAGGGACTTACCCTACGAGCAGTACTTC. It encodes CSVEDQDRDLPYEQYF.